The T cell receptor (beta chain) under discussion was sequenced for a study of T cell repertoires in cytomegalovirus infection. Unmatched junction bases numbered 5, after V lost 3 bases and J lost 3 bases. CDR3 length: 15 amino acids. MiXCR, run by TCRdb on the reads, gives a single entry per CDR3 protein. The repertoire holds more than 150,000 distinct CDR3 sequences, with roughly a fifth as singletons. This clonotype was seen many times. Source material: PBMCs. The TCR was taken from a human donor in good health (CMV status not recorded). Some clones in this sample may be carry-over from other donors' samples. The chain uses TRBV12-3 or TRBV12-4 and TRBJ2-1; 7 bases line up with TRBD2. CDR3 bases: TGTGCCAGCAGTTTGGGGCTAGCGGACTACAATGAGCAGTTCTTC. Translating it yields CASSLGLADYNEQFF.